Following are 29 T cell receptor beta chains from one sample sequenced in a study of OX40 agonist ivuxolimab in advanced cancers. The assay was immunoSEQ multiplex PCR, and TCRdb's table has in-frame clones only and misses some. The sample lists 65,000 to 90,000 clones; about 91% were seen once. This sample comprised CD4+ or CD8+ T cells sorted from blood, obtained in a trial of the OX40 agonist ivuxolimab. These receptors all come from an adult with an advanced solid tumor such as melanoma, head and neck, liver or kidney cancer.

The rearrangement links TRBV5-4 to TRBJ2-5; no clear D. Germline CDR1 SGHNT, CDR2 YYREEE (reference sequence). The V end was cut by 0 bases, the J end by 5 bases, with 5 bases between. This CDR3 is 12 amino acids long. CDR3 bases: TGTGCCAGCAGCTTGGCCCTTGAGACCCAGTACTTC. Its protein is CASSLALETQYF.

The chain has TRBV7-9 and TRBJ2-3; D is unresolved. Germline V lookup: CDR1 SEHNR, CDR2 FQNEAQ (reference sequence). Trimming left V 4 bases short and J 5 bases short, with 13 bases between. This CDR3 has 14 amino acids. The CDR3 sequence is CASSSYTEIDTQYF. DNA for the CDR3: TGTGCCAGCAGCTCTTACACTGAGATAGATACGCAGTATTTT.

This chain connects TRBV30 to TRBJ1-1; TRBD1 is a possible D gene (6 bases). V was shortened by 2 bases and J by 5 bases, with 21 bases between the two germline ends. The CDR3 sequence is 16 residues long. Germline assignment: CDR1 GTSNPN and CDR2 SVGIG (reference sequence). This CDR3 reads CAWSRSSGGQRTEAFF. The CDR3, as DNA: TGTGCCTGGAGTCGTTCCTCCGGGGGGCAAAGGACTGAAGCTTTCTTT.

The V call is TRBV11-3, the J call TRBJ1-1; D uncertain. The CDR3 length is 14 residues. The germline V and J ends were trimmed by 4 bases and 5 bases, with 14 bases remaining between them. Per the germline V gene, CDR1 is SGHNT and CDR2 is YENEEA. The CDR3 sequence: CASSSGLTGTEAFF. CDR3 nucleotide sequence: TGTGCCAGCAGCTCCGGGCTAACTGGGACTGAAGCTTTCTTT.

The chain couples TRBV5-1 to TRBJ2-5; TRBD2 aligns across 9 bases. Germline trimming cut 7 bases from V and 1 base from J; bases unmatched to any gene: 11. The CDR3 loop spans 16 amino acids. The germline V gene encodes CDR1 SGHRS and CDR2 YFSETQ. DNA for the CDR3: TGCGCCAGCCGATCCGTGGCGGGAGGGCCCCAAGAGACCCAGTACTTC. Protein: CASRSVAGGPQETQYF.

This chain joins TRBV30 and TRBJ2-4; TRBD2 aligns across 10 bases. Trimming cost V 0 bases and J 1 base; bases outside gene matches: 6. The CDR3 loop spans 17 amino acids. CDR1 and CDR2 (germline): GTSNPN, SVGIG (reference sequence). The CDR3 sequence: CAWSVPGLAPAKNIQYF. The CDR3 region has the DNA TGTGCCTGGAGTGTACCGGGACTAGCGCCTGCCAAAAACATTCAGTACTTC.

The chain employs TRBV6-1 and TRBJ2-4; tentatively, D is TRBD1 (5 bases). Per the germline V gene, CDR1 is MNHNS and CDR2 is SASEGT. This CDR3 has 14 amino acids. V was shortened by 7 bases and J by 5 bases, with 15 bases between the two germline ends. The CDR3 loop reads CASTSRQLENIQYF. The CDR3 DNA reads as TGTGCCAGCACGTCCCGACAGTTGGAAAACATTCAGTACTTC.

CDR3 DNA: TGTGCCAGCGGAGCACAGGGGGTTGGAGATACGCAGTATTTT. Translating it yields CASGAQGVGDTQYF. The chain has TRBV2 and TRBJ2-3; 8 nucleotides align to TRBD1. The germline gives CDR1 SNHLY, CDR2 FYNNEI. Germline trimming cut 8 bases from V and 5 bases from J; bases unmatched to any gene: 9. This CDR3 is 14 amino acids long.

The V call is TRBV5-4, the J call TRBJ2-5; D not resolved. The V gene's germline CDR1 is SGHNT and CDR2 YYREEE (reference sequence). V was cut by 4 bases and J by 7 bases, with 14 bases left in between. The CDR3 loop spans 13 amino acids. The CDR3 DNA is TGTGCCAGCAGCACCAGCGAACCCGGGACCCAGTACTTC. Protein product: CASSTSEPGTQYF.

The CDR3 sequence: CASSDGTGKRYEQYF. CDR3 coding DNA: TGTGCCAGCAGTGATGGAACGGGGAAAAGGTACGAGCAGTACTTC. This chain uses TRBV2 with TRBJ2-5, with a possible D match to TRBD2 (5 bases). The J call may be incorrect, as the DNA end agrees better with TRBJ2-7. CDR3 length: 15 amino acids. Germline V gene sequence: CDR1 SNHLY, CDR2 FYNNEI.

The chain links TRBV30 to TRBJ2-5, with a possible D match to TRBD1 (6 bases). In germline, CDR1 is GTSNPN, CDR2 SVGIG (reference sequence). This CDR3 spans 15 amino acids. Trimming took 2 bases from V and 4 from J, leaving 17 bases between them. The CDR3, as DNA: TGTGCCTGGAGTAGGCAGGGGATGGGGCGAGAGACCCAGTACTTC. Amino acids: CAWSRQGMGRETQYF.

As DNA, the CDR3 is TGTGCCAGCAGTGGGCAGATCTATGGCTACACCTTC. Its translation is CASSGQIYGYTF. V gene TRBV2 combines with J gene TRBJ1-2; D remains unclear. The length of the CDR3 is 12 residues. Trimming stripped 4 bases from V and 4 bases from J, with 7 bases between. Per the germline V gene, CDR1 is SNHLY and CDR2 is FYNNEI.

As to this clone: Other DNA sequences in the same sample also yield this CDR3. V and J are TRBV5-1 and TRBJ2-1, with TRBD2 identical over 8 bases. This CDR3 contains 15 residues. V shed 5 bases and J 4 bases; nucleotides not matched to a gene: 8. Germline V lookup: CDR1 SGHRS, CDR2 YFSETQ. Here the CDR3 reads CASRLAGSSYNEQFF. The CDR3 DNA is TGCGCCAGCAGATTAGCGGGATCGTCTTACAATGAGCAGTTCTTC.

The sample holds one count of this clone. An end of the junction does not agree with germline; a read error may underlie this. The genes are TRBV5-1 and TRBJ1-2; 7 nucleotides line up with TRBD1. The CDR3 has 12 residues. Germline loops: CDR1 SGHRS, CDR2 YFSETQ. Here the CDR3 reads CASSSGQIPSSF. CDR3 DNA sequence: TGCGCCAGCAGCTCGGGACAGATTCCGTCCAGCTTC.

This clone was recorded only once. The rearrangement joins TRBV5-1 to TRBJ2-7; 9 nucleotides line up with TRBD1. Trimming at V came to 4 bases and at J to 5 bases, leaving 10 bases not matched to a gene. Germline CDR1 and CDR2: SGHRS and YFSETQ. The CDR3 sequence is 15 residues long. The CDR3 loop reads CASSVVGQGSHEQYF. The CDR3 DNA sequence: TGCGCCAGCAGCGTTGTCGGACAGGGGTCCCACGAGCAGTACTTC.

The V gene is TRBV7-2, the J gene TRBJ1-5; 7 bases map to TRBD1. Trimming at V came to 4 bases and at J to 10 bases, leaving 10 bases not matched to a gene. From germline, CDR1 is SGHTA and CDR2 FQGNSA. This CDR3 comprises 14 residues. CDR3 DNA: TGTGCCAGCAGCTCTACACAGGGGAGGGGACCCCAGCATTTT. Translating gives CASSSTQGRGPQHF.

The genes are TRBV7-9 and TRBJ1-4, with a weak D call TRBD1 (6 bases). CDR1 and CDR2 from the germline V gene are SEHNR and FQNEAQ (reference sequence). CDR3 length: 11 residues. V was pared by 8 bases and J by 7 bases, with 8 bases between. The CDR3 spells CASGGGEKLFF. The CDR3 DNA is TGTGCCAGCGGAGGGGGTGAAAAACTGTTTTTT.

This chain uses TRBV5-4 with TRBJ2-1; 7 nucleotides align to TRBD1. Germline CDR1 SGHNT, CDR2 YYREEE (reference sequence). The CDR3 extends over 14 amino acids. Unmatched junction bases numbered 8, after V lost 4 bases and J lost 7 bases. The CDR3 here is CASSTRQGRNEQFF. CDR3 sequence (DNA): TGTGCCAGCAGCACAAGACAGGGAAGAAATGAGCAGTTCTTC.

The chain has TRBV28 and TRBJ1-3; a weak D match, TRBD1 (6 bases). Germline V CDR1 and CDR2: MDHEN, SYDVKM. Trimming shortened V by 8 bases and J by 3 bases, and 14 bases separated the two germline ends. CDR3 length equals 14 residues. The CDR3 loop is CASVGGARGNTIYF. The DNA of the CDR3 is TGTGCCAGCGTGGGGGGGGCGCGTGGAAACACCATATATTTT.

The genes are TRBV28 and TRBJ1-2; D remains ambiguous. Trimming removed 4 bases at V and 8 bases at J, with 11 bases between. CDR3 length: 12 residues. CDR1 MDHEN and CDR2 SYDVKM come from the germline V gene. The CDR3 loop reads CASSYGGSGYTF. The CDR3 nucleotides are TGTGCCAGCAGTTACGGAGGGAGCGGCTACACCTTC.

The chain couples TRBV2 to TRBJ1-1, with D possibly matching TRBD1 (6 bases). The CDR3 is made up of 14 amino acids. V dropped 5 bases and J dropped 1 base, with 11 bases sitting between them. CDR1 is SNHLY, CDR2 FYNNEI, per germline. This chain's CDR3 is CASSSDRPNTEAFF. The CDR3 DNA follows: TGTGCCAGCAGTTCTGACAGGCCGAACACTGAAGCTTTCTTT. Full variable domain (outside the CDR3, taken from reference TRBV2 and TRBJ1-1): EPEVTQTPSHQVTQMGQEVILRCVPISNHLYFYWYRQILGQKVEFLVSFYNNEISEKSEIFDDQFSVERPDGSNFTLKIRSTKLEDSAMYFCASSSDRPNTEAFFGQGTRLTVV.

The chain uses TRBV5-1 and TRBJ2-7; 12 nucleotides line up with TRBD1. The CDR3 is 16 residues long. Germline-derived CDR1 and CDR2 are SGHRS and YFSETQ. Trimming cost V 0 bases and J 2 bases; bases outside gene matches: 3. This chain's CDR3 is CASSLAGDRGPYEQYF. The CDR3 DNA follows: TGCGCCAGCAGCTTGGCCGGGGACAGGGGGCCCTACGAGCAGTACTTC.

This clone was seen once. The V call is TRBV28, the J call TRBJ2-7; unclear D gene. This CDR3 has 11 amino acids. Trimming left V 3 bases short and J 13 bases short, with 13 bases between. CDR1 and CDR2 from the germline V gene are MDHEN and SYDVKM. CDR3 nucleotides: TGTGCCAGCAGTTTTTCGAGATCGAGATACTTC. Encoded protein: CASSFSRSRYF. Using reference TRBV28 and TRBJ2-7 for the parts outside the CDR3, the full variable domain is DVKVTQSSRYLVKRTGEKVFLECVQDMDHENMFWYRQDPGLGLRLIYFSYDVKMKEKGDIPEGYSVSREKKERFSLILESASTNQTSMYLCASSFSRSRYFGPGTRLTVT.

The rearrangement uses TRBV2 and TRBJ2-7; D ambiguous. In germline, CDR1 is SNHLY, CDR2 FYNNEI. The CDR3 totals 11 residues. V dropped 3 bases and J dropped 3 bases, with 3 bases sitting between them. The CDR3 spells CASSEYYEQYF. The CDR3 nucleotides are TGTGCCAGCAGTGAGTACTACGAGCAGTACTTC.

In its sample, this clone was seen a few times. The V and J genes are TRBV6-1 and TRBJ2-7, with TRBD1 matching over 10 bases. Germline V lookup: CDR1 MNHNS, CDR2 SASEGT. CDR3 length: 13 residues. V was clipped by 6 bases and J by 3 bases; unmatched bases: 2. Here the CDR3 reads CASRGQGGYEQYF. The CDR3 region has the DNA TGTGCCAGCAGAGGACAGGGGGGCTACGAGCAGTACTTC.

The chain carries TRBV19 and TRBJ1-3, with TRBD1 as a possible D gene (5 bases). Germline V gives CDR1 LNHDA, CDR2 SQIVND (reference sequence). The CDR3 has 15 amino acids. The V end lost 5 bases, the J end lost 2 bases, and 13 bases lay between the germline ends. The CDR3 here is CASSSRRQTGNTIYF. The CDR3 DNA reads as TGTGCCAGTAGTTCCAGAAGACAGACTGGAAACACCATATATTTT.

The chain links TRBV30 to TRBJ2-7; D is possibly TRBD1 or TRBD2 (5 bases each). This CDR3 spans 14 amino acids. CDR1 is GTSNPN, CDR2 SVGIG, per germline (reference sequence). With 3 bases removed from V and 5 bases from J, the gap between germline ends came to 17 bases. CDR3 in DNA: TGTGCCTGGAGGGCCCGGGGCTGGACCAACGAGCAGTACTTC. Translating gives CAWRARGWTNEQYF.

The count of this clone is one. This chain joins TRBV4-1 and TRBJ2-7, with D perhaps given as TRBD1 or TRBD2 (5 bases each). This CDR3 comprises 14 residues. Trimming took 6 bases from V and 3 from J, leaving 15 bases between them. Per germline, CDR1 MGHRA and CDR2 YSYEKL. Here the CDR3 reads CASSQSGQGYEQYF. The DNA for the CDR3 is TGCGCCAGCAGTCAGAGCGGTCAGGGCTACGAGCAGTACTTC.

On this clone itself: A read error may produce the germline difference seen at one junction end. The V gene is TRBV5-6, the J gene TRBJ2-1, with TRBD1 matching over 10 bases. The CDR3 totals 12 residues. The germline V gene encodes CDR1 SGHDT and CDR2 YYEEEE. CDR3 nucleotides: TGTGCCAGCAGCTTGAAAAGGACAGGGGGACTCTTC. Amino acids: CASSLKRTGGLF.